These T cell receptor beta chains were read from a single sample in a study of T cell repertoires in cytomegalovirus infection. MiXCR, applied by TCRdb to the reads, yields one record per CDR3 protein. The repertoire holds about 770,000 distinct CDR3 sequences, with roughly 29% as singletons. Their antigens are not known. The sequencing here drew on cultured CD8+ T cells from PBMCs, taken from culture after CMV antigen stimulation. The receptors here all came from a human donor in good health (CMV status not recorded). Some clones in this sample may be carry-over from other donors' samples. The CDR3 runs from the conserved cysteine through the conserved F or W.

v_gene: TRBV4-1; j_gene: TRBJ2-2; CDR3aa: CASRPRNTGELFF
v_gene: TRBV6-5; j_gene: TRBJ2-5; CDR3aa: CASSYSKGVEGRGTQETQYF
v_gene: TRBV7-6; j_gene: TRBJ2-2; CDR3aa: CASSLWTGGSLYSNTGELFF
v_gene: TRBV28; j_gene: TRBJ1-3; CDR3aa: CASITRGARNTIYF
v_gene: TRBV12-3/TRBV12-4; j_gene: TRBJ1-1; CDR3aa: CASGTVGEAFF
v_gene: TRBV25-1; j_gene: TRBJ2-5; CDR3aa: CASSQTNRREETQYF
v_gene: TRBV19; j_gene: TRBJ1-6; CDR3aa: CASSQRPGNSYNSPLHF
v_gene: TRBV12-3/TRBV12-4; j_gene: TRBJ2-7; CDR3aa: CASSPGLPSSYEQYF
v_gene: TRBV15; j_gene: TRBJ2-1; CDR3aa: CATRAGGPFEQFF
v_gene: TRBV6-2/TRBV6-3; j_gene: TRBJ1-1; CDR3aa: CASSLTEVNTEAFF
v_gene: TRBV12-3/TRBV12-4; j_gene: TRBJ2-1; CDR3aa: CASSLRGGLNNEQFF
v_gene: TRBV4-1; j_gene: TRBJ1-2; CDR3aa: CASSQGLLQGSNYGYTF
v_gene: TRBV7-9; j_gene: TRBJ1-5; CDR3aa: CASSPPGTGEPQHF